The present T cell receptor beta chain was sequenced within a study of a mutant IDH1 vaccine in newly diagnosed glioma. Study summary: Vaccination followed radiotherapy alone by 4-6 weeks, or accompanied temozolomide cycles. Study findings and constraints: Alterations occurring in top peripheral T cell clonotypes seemed unrelated to pseudoprogression.

V shed 0 bases, J shed 0 bases, and the junction held 2 bases outside the gene matches. Germline-derived CDR1 and CDR2 are LGHNA and YNFKEQ. This CDR3 spans 16 amino acids. A remark on this clone: Its antigen is still unknown.

The data were produced by immunoSEQ multiplex PCR, yet TCRdb's version contains in-frame clones alone and is incomplete. Altogether around 44,000 clones are present, around four fifths being singletons, with the ten largest covering 6.7%. Time point noted: week 35, safety follow-up. Vaccinated patients received 300 ug of mutant IDH1 20-mer peptide per dose, with topical imiquimod. The study enrolled donors with new WHO grade 3 or 4 IDH1-mutant, ATRX-lost astrocytomas. Sample: PBMCs, taken from a glioma patient whose treatment included an IDH1 peptide vaccine. The TCR comes from a middle-aged man with glioma. V gene TRBV4-2 combines with J gene TRBJ2-1; TRBD1 matches at 7 bases. The CDR3 here is CASSQDAGGSYNEQFF. Here the CDR3 DNA reads TGTGCCAGCAGCCAAGATGCAGGGGGCTCCTACAATGAGCAGTTCTTC.